This paragraph reports one TCR beta chain. The antigen it binds to is not known. Base qualities are not recorded, but no much larger clone differs from it by a single base. Inclusive of the bounding cysteine and phenylalanine, the CDR3 is 20 residues long. The CDR3 DNA has 60 bases and is translated from base 1. Here V drops 1 base and J drops 0 bases, and the junction holds 10 bases not matched to any gene. In the germline V gene (reference sequence), CDR1 corresponds to LNHDA and CDR2 to SQIVND. The data stem from a study of OX40 agonist ivuxolimab in advanced cancers. Some background on the complete study: Ivuxolimab, which targeted the costimulatory receptor OX40 (CD134), was an agonistic, fully human IgG2 monoclonal antibody. Intravenous ivuxolimab was administered to patients every 2 weeks at six dose levels: 0.01, 0.1, 0.3, 1.5, 3 and 10 mg/kg. The paper reports the monotherapy dose-escalation portion (N of about 50 patients) of the phase I ivuxolimab trial. Partial responses occurred in three dose-escalation patients, of whom one had hepatocellular carcinoma and two had cutaneous melanoma. Peripheral TCRbeta sequencing aimed to test whether ivuxolimab altered TCR sequence diversity and caused clonal T-cell expansion. Patients were allowed to have had prior anti-PD-1, anti-PD-L1 or anti-CTLA-4 therapy, and approximately 43% of the dose-escalation patients had previously received checkpoint inhibitors. Among the roughly 52 dose-escalation patients, some 20 had hepatocellular carcinoma, roughly 15 melanoma, 9 renal cell carcinoma and 9 head and neck cancer. The dose-escalation cohort was about 83% male with a mean age of about 54 years, ranging from roughly 20 to 80.

The paper as a whole reports these results and caveats: Clonal expansion of both CD4+ and CD8+ blood T cells was observed from baseline to week 6 at doses 0.1 to 3.0 mg/kg. Antigen specificity was not determined for the clonally expanded peripheral T cells. Low levels of normalized T-cell clonal expansion were also seen in some nonresponding patients. After ivuxolimab, expanded clones were on average more numerous among CD8+ T cells than among CD4+ T cells. In the 0.1-3.0 mg/kg groups, partial responders were among the patients with the lowest normalized peripheral clonal expansion, particularly in CD8+ T cells.

Genomic DNA was isolated from the sorted cells so that the TCRbeta CDR3 region could be sequenced. The immunoSEQ Assay was used for sequencing of TCRbeta CDR3 regions. In TCRdb, the immuneACCESS table is reduced to in-frame sequences with V and J assigned. These tables do not hold every clone; where another copy was compared, an unresolved V gene accounts for under half, and the others remain unexplained. A total of roughly 60,000 clones appear in this sample, around 87% of them only once. In total, the top ten clones hold 5% to 5.5% of the sample. The trial excluded patients who had a history of autoimmune disease or who were on systemic immunosuppression. In every dose cohort, peripheral blood was drawn for TCR sequencing at baseline, cycle 4 day 1, and cycle 7 day 1. Samples came from an open-label, multicenter, first-in-human phase I dose-escalation trial of ivuxolimab. Adults with locally advanced or metastatic melanoma, renal cell, hepatocellular, or head and neck squamous cell carcinoma were enrolled in the trial. Before TCR sequencing, CD4+ T cells and CD8+ T cells were sorted from peripheral blood as separate populations.

This receptor chain uses TRBV19 and TRBJ2-1, with 12 bases in between that match TRBD2. This clonotype was sampled from an adult with an advanced solid tumor such as melanoma, head and neck, liver or kidney cancer. The source was CD4+ or CD8+ T cells sorted from blood, collected in a trial of the OX40 agonist ivuxolimab. The bases are TGTGCCAGTAGTATAGGGCGTCTAGCGGGAGGGCCCCGCTCCTACAATGAGCAGTTCTTC. This is translated as CASSIGRLAGGPRSYNEQFF.